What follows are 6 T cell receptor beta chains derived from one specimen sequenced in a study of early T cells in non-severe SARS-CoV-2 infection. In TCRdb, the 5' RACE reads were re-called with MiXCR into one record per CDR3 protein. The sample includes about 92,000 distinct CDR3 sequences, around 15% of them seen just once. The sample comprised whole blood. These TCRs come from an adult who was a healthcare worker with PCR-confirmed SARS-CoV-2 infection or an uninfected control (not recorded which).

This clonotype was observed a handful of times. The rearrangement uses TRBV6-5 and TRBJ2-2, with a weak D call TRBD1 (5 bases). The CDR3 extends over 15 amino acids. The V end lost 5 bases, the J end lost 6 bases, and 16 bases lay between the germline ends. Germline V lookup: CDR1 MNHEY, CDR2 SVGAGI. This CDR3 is CASSVLRDGSGELFF. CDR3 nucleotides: TGTGCCAGCAGTGTACTCAGGGATGGTTCCGGGGAGCTGTTTTTT.

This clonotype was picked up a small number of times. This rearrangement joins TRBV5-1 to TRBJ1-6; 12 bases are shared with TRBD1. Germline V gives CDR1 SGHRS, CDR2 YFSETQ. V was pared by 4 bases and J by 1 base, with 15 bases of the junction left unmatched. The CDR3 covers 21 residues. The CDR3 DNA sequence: TGCGCCAGCAGCGCCGCCGGGACAGGGGGCGTTGGTGTGTCCTATAATTCACCCCTCCACTTT. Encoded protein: CASSAAGTGGVGVSYNSPLHF.

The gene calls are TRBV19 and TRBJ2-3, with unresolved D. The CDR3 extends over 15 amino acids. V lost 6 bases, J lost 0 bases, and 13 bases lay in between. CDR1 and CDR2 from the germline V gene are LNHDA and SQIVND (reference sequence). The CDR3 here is CASSQPRGSTDTQYF. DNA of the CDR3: TGTGCCAGTAGCCAACCTCGAGGAAGCACAGATACGCAGTATTTT.

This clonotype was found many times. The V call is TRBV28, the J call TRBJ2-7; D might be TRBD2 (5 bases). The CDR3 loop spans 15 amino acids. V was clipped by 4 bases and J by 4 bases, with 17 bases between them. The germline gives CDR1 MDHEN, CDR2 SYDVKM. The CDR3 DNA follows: TGTGCCAGCAGTTCTTTACTAGAAACCCCTTACGAGCAGTACTTC. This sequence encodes CASSSLLETPYEQYF.

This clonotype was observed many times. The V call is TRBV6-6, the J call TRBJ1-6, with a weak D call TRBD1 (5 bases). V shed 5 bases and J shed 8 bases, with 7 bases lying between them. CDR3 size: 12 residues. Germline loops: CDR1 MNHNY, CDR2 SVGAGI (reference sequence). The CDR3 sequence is CASSSRDSPLHF. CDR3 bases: TGTGCCAGCAGTAGCAGGGATTCACCCCTCCACTTT.

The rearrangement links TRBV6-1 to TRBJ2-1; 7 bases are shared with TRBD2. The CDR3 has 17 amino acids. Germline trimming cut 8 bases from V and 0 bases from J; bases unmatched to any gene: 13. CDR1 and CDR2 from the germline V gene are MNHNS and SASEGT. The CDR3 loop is CASQYERGFSSYNEQFF. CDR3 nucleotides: TGTGCCAGCCAGTACGAGCGGGGCTTTAGCTCCTACAATGAGCAGTTCTTC.